The 10 T cell receptor beta chains reported below all come from one sample, sequenced in a study of siplizumab effects on memory and regulatory T cells. Assay used: immunoSEQ multiplex PCR; TCRdb lists only in-frame clones, some missing. This table has over 80,000 clones, around 94% appearing once. The sample consisted of non-Treg CD4+ T cells sorted from blood. The receptors derive from a human donor in good health.

The chain recombines TRBV19 with TRBJ2-1; 9 nucleotides agree with TRBD1. CDR1 and CDR2 from the germline V gene are LNHDA and SQIVND (reference sequence). The CDR3 is 16 amino acids. The V and J ends lost 6 bases and 6 bases, in that order; junction bases with no gene match: 12. This CDR3 is CASSGTGLSRRNEQFF. Here the CDR3 DNA reads TGTGCCAGTAGCGGGACAGGGCTTTCGCGTCGCAATGAGCAGTTCTTC.

The chain couples TRBV6-1 to TRBJ2-2; D call uncertain. Germline values: CDR1 MNHNS, CDR2 SASEGT. V was cut by 4 bases and J by 8 bases, with 14 bases left in between. This CDR3 region has 14 residues. The CDR3 DNA reads as TGTGCCAGCAGTGTCAGGATTTTTTGGGGGGAGCTGTTTTTT. As protein: CASSVRIFWGELFF.

V and J are TRBV19 and TRBJ2-1; the D is unclear. Deletions cut 5 bases from V and 4 bases from J, with 18 bases between. Germline CDR1 reads LNHDA; CDR2 reads SQIVND (reference sequence). This CDR3 contains 16 residues. CDR3 DNA: TGTGCCAGTAGTGATTTGGGTTTCCAGCATTACAATGAGCAGTTCTTC. This sequence encodes CASSDLGFQHYNEQFF.

The chain carries TRBV5-1 and TRBJ2-7; D remains ambiguous. The V gene lost 3 bases and the J gene lost 3 bases, with 22 bases spanning the gap. In germline, CDR1 is SGHRS, CDR2 YFSETQ. CDR3 length equals 17 residues. CDR3 in DNA: TGCGCCAGCAGCTCGGTTCCAAACACCGGGCCGGGCTACGAGCAGTACTTC. It encodes CASSSVPNTGPGYEQYF.

This clone has just one count. This chain joins TRBV7-9 and TRBJ2-3; tentatively, D is TRBD2 (6 bases). The CDR3 runs to 14 residues. V was cut by 2 bases and J by 4 bases, with 10 bases left in between. Germline CDR1 and CDR2: SEHNR and FQNEAQ (reference sequence). The CDR3 loop reads CASSLSAGPDTQYF. For the CDR3, the DNA is TGTGCCAGCAGCTTATCAGCGGGTCCAGATACGCAGTATTTT. The variable domain in full, completed from reference TRBV7-9 and TRBJ2-3, reads DTGVSQNPRHKITKRGQNVTFRCDPISEHNRLYWYRQTLGQGPEFLTYFQNEAQLEKSRLLSDRFSAERPKGSFSTLEIQRTEQGDSAMYLCASSLSAGPDTQYFGPGTRLTVL.

V usage is TRBV11-3 and J usage is TRBJ1-5, with a weak D call TRBD1 (6 bases). This CDR3 is 16 amino acids long. CDR1 is SGHNT, CDR2 YENEEA, per germline. CDR3 bases: TGTGCTCATGGGGGCCCTGCATCTTATAGCAATCAGCCCCAGCATTTT. The encoded protein is CAHGGPASYSNQPQHF.

The chain uses TRBV28 and TRBJ2-5; TRBD1 agrees at 7 bases. V lost 2 bases and J lost 6; bases outside the gene matches: 9. This CDR3 spans 15 amino acids. CDR1 and CDR2 (germline): MDHEN, SYDVKM. CDR3 sequence: CASSLRGGARKTQYF. The DNA of the CDR3 is TGTGCCAGCAGTTTAAGAGGGGGCGCAAGAAAGACCCAGTACTTC.

CDR3 DNA: TGTGCCAGCAGCGTCGAAAACCCGGATACGCAGTATTTT. Amino acids: CASSVENPDTQYF. The chain carries TRBV9 and TRBJ2-3; D unresolved. Germline V lookup: CDR1 SGDLS, CDR2 YYNGEE. V lost 2 bases to trimming and J lost 6 bases, with 10 bases between them. This CDR3 region has 13 residues.

CDR3 sequence (DNA): TGTGCCAGCAGTTTCCTGACAGGGGGTTATGGCTACACCTTC. This encodes CASSFLTGGYGYTF. The V gene is TRBV6-5, the J gene TRBJ1-2, with 9 nucleotides matching TRBD1. Germline lookup yields CDR1 MNHEY and CDR2 SVGAGI. V trimming: 4 bases; J trimming: 5 bases; junction bases outside the gene matches: 5. There are 14 residues in the CDR3.

This clone appeared once. CDR3 in DNA: TGTGCCAGCAGCCCTGATACAGGGGTTTATTCACCCCTCCACTTT. It yields the protein CASSPDTGVYSPLHF. This chain connects TRBV14 to TRBJ1-6, with 7 nucleotides matching TRBD1. Germline CDR1 and CDR2: SGHDN and FVKESK. Trimming removed 4 bases from V and 8 bases from J; junction bases left unmatched: 8. CDR3 length: 15 amino acids.